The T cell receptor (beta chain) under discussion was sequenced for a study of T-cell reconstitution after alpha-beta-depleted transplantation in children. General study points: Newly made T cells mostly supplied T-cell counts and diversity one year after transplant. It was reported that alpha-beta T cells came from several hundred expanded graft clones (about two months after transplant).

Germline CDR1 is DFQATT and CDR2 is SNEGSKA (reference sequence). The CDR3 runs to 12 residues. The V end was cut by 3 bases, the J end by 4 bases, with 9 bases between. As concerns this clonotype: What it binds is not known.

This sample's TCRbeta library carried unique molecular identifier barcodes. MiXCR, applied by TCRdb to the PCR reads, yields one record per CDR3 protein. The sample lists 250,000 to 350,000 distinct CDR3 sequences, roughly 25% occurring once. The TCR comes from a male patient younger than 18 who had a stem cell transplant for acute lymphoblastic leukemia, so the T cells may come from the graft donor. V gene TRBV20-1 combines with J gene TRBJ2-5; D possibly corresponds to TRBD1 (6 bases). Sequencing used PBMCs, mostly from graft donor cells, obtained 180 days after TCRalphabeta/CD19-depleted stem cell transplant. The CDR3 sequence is CSASWGLETQYF. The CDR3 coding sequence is TGCAGTGCTAGTTGGGGGCTAGAGACCCAGTACTTC.